The rows below give T cell receptor beta chains drawn from one sample of a study of blood T cell repertoires in COVID-19. Generated by immunoSEQ multiplex PCR, the TCRdb table keeps only in-frame clones and is missing some. This table has roughly 110,000 clones, 86% appearing once. Sample: peripheral blood. These receptors were taken from a middle-aged man with acute or convalescent COVID-19. Each CDR3 is given with its conserved first and last residue. A D gene is named only where the DNA matches it firmly. Only some rows state a clone size, as once, few, many or a class for expanded clones.

TRBV19	.	TRBJ2-7	.	CASSISGRSYF	TGTGCCAGTAGTATCAGCGGCAGGTCGTACTTC
TRBV4-2	TRBD1	TRBJ2-7	once	CASSQLWTGPLYEQYF	TGTGCCAGCAGCCAACTGTGGACAGGGCCCCTCTACGAGCAGTACTTC
TRBV29-1	.	TRBJ1-2	.	CSPRGSANYGYTF	TGCAGCCCGAGGGGGAGCGCTAACTATGGCTACACCTTC
TRBV10-3	TRBD1	TRBJ2-2	.	CAIPGQGIQAGELFF	TGTGCCATCCCCGGACAGGGGATTCAAGCCGGGGAGCTGTTTTTT
TRBV6-2/TRBV6-3	.	TRBJ1-1	.	CASSYSSDTEAFF	TGTGCCAGCAGTTACTCGTCGGACACTGAAGCTTTCTTT
TRBV5-1	TRBD1	TRBJ1-1	.	CASSGGTGWTEAFF	TGCGCCAGCAGCGGCGGGACAGGGTGGACTGAAGCTTTCTTT
TRBV10-3	TRBD1	TRBJ1-4	.	CAIRGQGPPNEKLFF	TGTGCCATCCGAGGACAGGGTCCGCCTAATGAAAAACTGTTTTTT
TRBV20-1	.	TRBJ1-1	.	CSATGHSEAFF	TGCAGTGCTACGGGACACAGTGAAGCTTTCTTT
TRBV25-1	.	TRBJ2-1	.	CASSEDTGVYNEQFF	TGTGCCAGCAGTGAGGATACGGGAGTGTACAATGAGCAGTTCTTC
TRBV6-2/TRBV6-3	.	TRBJ1-5	.	CASSLSGFSQPQHF	TGTGCCAGCAGTTTATCAGGGTTTAGTCAGCCCCAGCATTTT
TRBV9	TRBD2	TRBJ2-2	.	CASSVRVREDDTGELFF	TGTGCCAGCAGCGTAAGGGTCCGGGAGGATGACACCGGGGAGCTGTTTTTT
TRBV6-1	TRBD2	TRBJ2-1	.	CASSVLPGGVGVNEQFF	TGTGCCAGCAGTGTACTCCCGGGGGGAGTAGGGGTCAATGAGCAGTTCTTC
TRBV19	TRBD1	TRBJ2-5	.	CASSIVRGGQGPLRETQYF	TGTGCCAGTAGTATAGTGAGGGGGGGACAGGGACCTCTCCGGGAGACCCAGTACTTC
TRBV5-1	TRBD2	TRBJ2-3	few	CASRWSGGPDTQYF	TGCGCCAGCAGATGGTCGGGGGGGCCAGATACGCAGTATTTT
TRBV7-8	TRBD1	TRBJ1-2	.	CASSLEDRGGGYTF	TGTGCCAGCAGCTTAGAGGACAGGGGTGGGGGCTACACCTTC
TRBV9	TRBD2	TRBJ2-1	.	CASSVGGVAGGQYNEQFF	TGTGCCAGCAGCGTGGGAGGAGTAGCGGGAGGGCAATACAATGAGCAGTTCTTC
TRBV19	.	TRBJ2-3	.	CASSTRHHTDTQYF	TGTGCCAGTAGTACAAGACACCACACAGATACGCAGTATTTT
TRBV6-4	.	TRBJ1-1	.	CASSVEVNTEAFF	TGTGCCAGCAGTGTTGAGGTTAACACTGAAGCTTTCTTT
TRBV12-3/TRBV12-4	.	TRBJ1-1	.	CASMPQNTEAFF	TGTGCCAGCATGCCACAGAACACTGAAGCTTTCTTT
TRBV12-1	.	TRBJ1-2	.	CASSFVRGRADYGYTF	TGTGCCAGCAGCTTTGTAAGGGGGAGGGCAGACTATGGCTACACCTTC